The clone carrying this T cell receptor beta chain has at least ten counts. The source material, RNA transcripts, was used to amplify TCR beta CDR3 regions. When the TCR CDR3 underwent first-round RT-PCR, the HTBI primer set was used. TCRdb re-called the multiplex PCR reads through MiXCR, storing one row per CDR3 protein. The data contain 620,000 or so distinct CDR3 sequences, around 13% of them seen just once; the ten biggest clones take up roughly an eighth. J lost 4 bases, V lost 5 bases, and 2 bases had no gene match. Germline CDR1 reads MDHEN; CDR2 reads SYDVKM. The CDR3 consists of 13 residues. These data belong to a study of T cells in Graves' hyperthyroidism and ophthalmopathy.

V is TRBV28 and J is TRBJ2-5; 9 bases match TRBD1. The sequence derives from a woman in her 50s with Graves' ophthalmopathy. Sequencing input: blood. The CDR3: CASSTGGLETQYF. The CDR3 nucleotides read TGTGCCAGCAGTACAGGGGGCTTAGAGACCCAGTACTTC.